This T cell receptor (beta chain) was sequenced in a study of blood T cell repertoires in COVID-19. In the original processing: Quantification of nucleated cells was approximated via reference gene primer amplification. Assay used: immunoSEQ multiplex PCR; TCRdb lists only in-frame clones, some missing. V, J and clone size derive from that table, while D and trimming were established from the DNA sequence. The sample comprises 120,000 or so clones, roughly four fifths of which are singletons, and roughly a sixth rests with the top ten. Sequencing was carried out using peripheral blood. The sequence came from a man aged 25 to 40 with COVID-19, enrolled during active disease.

The CDR3 region is CASSISRGGGANVLTF. In DNA, the CDR3 is TGTGCCAGCAGTATTTCCAGGGGTGGTGGGGCCAACGTCCTGACTTTC. The chain couples TRBV6-6 to TRBJ2-6, with D perhaps matching TRBD1 (6 bases). Germline values: CDR1 MNHNY, CDR2 SVGAGI (reference sequence). With 5 bases removed from V and 3 bases from J, the gap between germline ends came to 14 bases. This CDR3 region has 16 residues.